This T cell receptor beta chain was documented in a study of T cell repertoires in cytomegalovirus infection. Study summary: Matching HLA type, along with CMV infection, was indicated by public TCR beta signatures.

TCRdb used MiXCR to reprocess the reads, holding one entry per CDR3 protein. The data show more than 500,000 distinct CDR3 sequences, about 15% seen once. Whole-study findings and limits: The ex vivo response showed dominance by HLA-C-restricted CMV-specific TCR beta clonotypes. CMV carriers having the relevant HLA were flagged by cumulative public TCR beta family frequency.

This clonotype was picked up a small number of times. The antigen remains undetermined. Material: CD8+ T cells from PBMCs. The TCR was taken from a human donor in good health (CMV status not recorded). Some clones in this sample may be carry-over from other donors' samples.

This chain's CDR3 is CAISDGREDEKLFF. Here the CDR3 DNA reads TGTGCCATCAGTGATGGCAGGGAGGATGAAAAACTGTTTTTT. V is TRBV10-3 and J is TRBJ1-4, with D perhaps matching TRBD1 (5 bases). V dropped 3 bases and J dropped 6 bases, with 11 bases sitting between them. The CDR3 covers 14 residues. Germline CDR1 ENHRY, CDR2 SYGVKD.